The TCR beta chain described here comes from a study of shared clonotypes between healthy human individuals. General study points: Memory subsets had estimated richness that was generally smaller than that of naive subsets. The rarefaction results pointed to incomplete sorted-subset sequencing despite large depth.

The repertoire was sequenced with immunoSEQ multiplex PCR; TCRdb's copy has only in-frame clones and lacks some. The data show approximately 2,000,000 clones, roughly 92% seen once. The authors divided CD4+ cells into CD45RA+ naive and CD45RA-negative memory subsets. The V gene's germline CDR1 is SGHRS and CDR2 YFSETQ. The CDR3 loop spans 15 amino acids. Germline trimming cut 4 bases from V and 8 bases from J; bases unmatched to any gene: 7. This clone appeared once. The antigen remains undetermined. The sequencing sample was made of naive CD4+ T cells from PBMCs. The sample's subset: CD45RA+ positively selected. The chain carries TRBV5-1 and TRBJ1-4, with TRBD1 identical over 11 bases. This TCR was recovered from a young man in good health. Some clones in this sample may be carry-over from other donors' samples. The CDR3 sequence: CASSRDGTGGEKLFF. The CDR3 DNA is TGCGCCAGCAGCCGCGACGGGACAGGGGGAGAAAAACTGTTTTTT.